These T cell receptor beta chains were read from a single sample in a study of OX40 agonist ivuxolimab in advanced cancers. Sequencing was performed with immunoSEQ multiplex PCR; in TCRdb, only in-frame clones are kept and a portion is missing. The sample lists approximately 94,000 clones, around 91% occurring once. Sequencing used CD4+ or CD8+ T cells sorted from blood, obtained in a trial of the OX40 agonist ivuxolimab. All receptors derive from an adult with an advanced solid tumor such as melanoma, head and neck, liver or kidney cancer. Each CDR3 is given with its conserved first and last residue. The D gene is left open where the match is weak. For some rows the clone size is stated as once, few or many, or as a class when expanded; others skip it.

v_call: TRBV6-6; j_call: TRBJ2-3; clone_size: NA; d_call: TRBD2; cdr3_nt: TGTGCCAGCATCCGGGTAGCGGGAGCGGGAGATACGCAGTATTTT; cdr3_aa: CASIRVAGAGDTQYF
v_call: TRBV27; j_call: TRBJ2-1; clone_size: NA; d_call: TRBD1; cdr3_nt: TGTGCCAGCAGTTTGGGCAGGGGGCGCAATGAGCAGTTCTTC; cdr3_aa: CASSLGRGRNEQFF
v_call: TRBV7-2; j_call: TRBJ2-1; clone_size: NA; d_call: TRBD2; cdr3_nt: TGTGCCAGCAGCCCCATAGCGGGAGTCTACAATGAGCAGTTCTTC; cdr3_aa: CASSPIAGVYNEQFF
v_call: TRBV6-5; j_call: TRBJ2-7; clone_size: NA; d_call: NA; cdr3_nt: TGTGCCAGCAGTTCCTCCCGGGACTGGAGCTCCTACGAGCAGTACTTC; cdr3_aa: CASSSSRDWSSYEQYF
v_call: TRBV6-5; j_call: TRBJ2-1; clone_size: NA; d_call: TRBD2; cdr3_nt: TGTGCCAGCAGACTACTAGCGGGGATAAACAATGAGCAGTTCTTC; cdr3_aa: CASRLLAGINNEQFF
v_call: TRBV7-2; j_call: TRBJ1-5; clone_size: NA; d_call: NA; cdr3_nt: TGTGCCAGCAGCAAAGACAGATATCAGCCCCAGCATTTT; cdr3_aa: CASSKDRYQPQHF
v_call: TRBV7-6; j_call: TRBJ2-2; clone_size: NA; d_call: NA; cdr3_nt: TGTGCCAGCAGCTTCGGGGTCGCCGGGGAGCTGTTTTTT; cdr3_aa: CASSFGVAGELFF
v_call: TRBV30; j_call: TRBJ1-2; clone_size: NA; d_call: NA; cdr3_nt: TGTGCCTGGAGTCGGCAGGGCTATGGCTACACCTTC; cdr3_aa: CAWSRQGYGYTF
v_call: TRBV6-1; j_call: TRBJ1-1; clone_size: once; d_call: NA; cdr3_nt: TGTGCCAGCACCGGGCGGGGGGACACTGAAGCTTTCTTT; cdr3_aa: CASTGRGDTEAFF
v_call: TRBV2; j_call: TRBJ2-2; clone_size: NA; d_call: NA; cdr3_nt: TGTGCCAGCAGTGTATTGAGGGCCAACACCGGGGAGCTGTTTTTT; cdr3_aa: CASSVLRANTGELFF
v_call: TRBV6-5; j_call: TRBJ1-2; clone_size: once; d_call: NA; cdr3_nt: TGTGCCAGCACCCGGGACTCAATTAACTATGGCTACACCTTC; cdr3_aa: CASTRDSINYGYTF
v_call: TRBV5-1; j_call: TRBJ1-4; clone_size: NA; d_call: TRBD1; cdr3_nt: TGCGCCAGCAGCTGGGAAACCGGGACAGGGAATGAAAAACTGTTTTTT; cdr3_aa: CASSWETGTGNEKLFF
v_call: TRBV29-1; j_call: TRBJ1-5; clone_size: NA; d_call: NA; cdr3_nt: TGCAGCGTAGGGGACCGTAGCAATCAGCCCCAGCATTTT; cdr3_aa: CSVGDRSNQPQHF
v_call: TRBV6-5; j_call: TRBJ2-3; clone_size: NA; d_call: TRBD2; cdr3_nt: TGTGCCAGCAGTTACTCTAGCGGGTACCCCACAGATACGCAGTATTTT; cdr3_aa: CASSYSSGYPTDTQYF
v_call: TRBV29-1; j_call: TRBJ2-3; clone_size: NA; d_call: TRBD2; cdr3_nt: TGCAGCGTTAGCGGGAGAGAAGATACGCAGTATTTT; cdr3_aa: CSVSGREDTQYF
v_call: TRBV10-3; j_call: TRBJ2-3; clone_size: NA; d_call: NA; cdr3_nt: TGTGCCATCAATGCGGGCCGGGATACGCAGTATTTT; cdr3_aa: CAINAGRDTQYF
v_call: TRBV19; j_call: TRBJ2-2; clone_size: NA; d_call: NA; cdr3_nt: TGTGCCAGTAGACGCACACCGGGCATCGACACCGGGGAGCTGTTTTTT; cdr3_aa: CASRRTPGIDTGELFF
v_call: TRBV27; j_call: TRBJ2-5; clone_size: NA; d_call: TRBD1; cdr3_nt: TGTGCCAGCAGTCTAGGCCCGGGACAGGGGCAAGAGACCCAGTACTTC; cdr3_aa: CASSLGPGQGQETQYF
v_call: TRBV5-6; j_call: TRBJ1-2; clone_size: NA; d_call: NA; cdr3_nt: TGTGCCAGCAATATGGGGCCTTCCGTCCCCCATGGCTACACCTTC; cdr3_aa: CASNMGPSVPHGYTF
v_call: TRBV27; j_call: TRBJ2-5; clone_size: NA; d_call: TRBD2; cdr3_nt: TGTGCCAGCAGTCGCCGGACTAGCGCGGGGTGGATTTACCAAGAGACCCAGTACTTC; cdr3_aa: CASSRRTSAGWIYQETQYF
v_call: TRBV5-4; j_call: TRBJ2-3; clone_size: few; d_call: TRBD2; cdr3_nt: TGTGCCAGCAGCACGCCGGGACTAGCGGGAGGGACCGCAGATACGCAGTATTTT; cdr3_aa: CASSTPGLAGGTADTQYF
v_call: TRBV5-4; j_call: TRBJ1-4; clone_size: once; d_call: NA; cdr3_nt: TGTGCCGTCACGTGGGGGCTTCTTAATTCTAATGAAAAACTGTTTTTT; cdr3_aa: CAVTWGLLNSNEKLFF
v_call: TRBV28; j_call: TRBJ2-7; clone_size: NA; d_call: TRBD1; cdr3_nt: TGTGCCAGCAGAGCCCCGGGACAGGCCTACGAGCAGTACTTC; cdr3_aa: CASRAPGQAYEQYF
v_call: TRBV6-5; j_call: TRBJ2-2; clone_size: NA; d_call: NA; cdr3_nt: TGTGCCAGCAGGCGGGACAGAGGCGGGGAGCTGTTTTTT; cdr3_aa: CASRRDRGGELFF
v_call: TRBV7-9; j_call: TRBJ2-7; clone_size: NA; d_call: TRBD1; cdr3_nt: TGTGCCAGCAGCTCTCGACAGGGGAAATTCGGAGAGCAGTACTTC; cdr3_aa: CASSSRQGKFGEQYF
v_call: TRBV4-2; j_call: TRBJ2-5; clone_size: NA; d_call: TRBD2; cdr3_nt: TGTGCCAGCAGCCAAGAATTTCCCTACCCTAAGAGGACTAGCGGGAGAAGAGGAGAGACCCAGTACTTC; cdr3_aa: CASSQEFPYPKRTSGRRGETQYF
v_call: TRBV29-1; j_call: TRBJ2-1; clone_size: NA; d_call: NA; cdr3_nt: TGCAGCGCTGACGGTAGCAGGAGCTCCTACAATGAGCAGTTCTTC; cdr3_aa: CSADGSRSSYNEQFF
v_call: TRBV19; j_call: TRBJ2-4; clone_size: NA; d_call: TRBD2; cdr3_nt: TGTGCCAGTAGTTGGGTGGGGGGGAAAAACATTCAGTACTTC; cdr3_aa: CASSWVGGKNIQYF
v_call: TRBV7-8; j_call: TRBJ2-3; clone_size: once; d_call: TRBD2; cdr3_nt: TGTGCCAGCAGCTTCGGGACTAGCGGTCGGGATACGCAGTATTTT; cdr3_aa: CASSFGTSGRDTQYF
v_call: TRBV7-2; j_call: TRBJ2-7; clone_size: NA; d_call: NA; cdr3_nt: TGTGCCAGCAGCGATCTCGGGGGAGTCTCCTACGAGCAGTACTTC; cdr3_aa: CASSDLGGVSYEQYF
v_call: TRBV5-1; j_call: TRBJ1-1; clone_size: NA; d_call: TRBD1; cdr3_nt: TGCGCCAGCAGCTTGGTGGGACAGCCGACTGAAGCTTTCTTT; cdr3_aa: CASSLVGQPTEAFF
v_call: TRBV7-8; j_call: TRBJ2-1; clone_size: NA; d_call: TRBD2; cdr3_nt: TGTGCCAGCAGCTTAATGACTAGCGGGCTATATGGCAATGAGCAGTTCTTC; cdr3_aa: CASSLMTSGLYGNEQFF
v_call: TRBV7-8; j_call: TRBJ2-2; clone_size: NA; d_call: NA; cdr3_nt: TGTGCCAGCAGCTTCCGCCTTCTCGACGGGGAGAACACCGGGGAGCTGTTTTTT; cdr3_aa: CASSFRLLDGENTGELFF
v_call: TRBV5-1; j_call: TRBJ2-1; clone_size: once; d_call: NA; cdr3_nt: TGCGCCAGCAGCTTGGGGTATGTTGCGGGGAGCTCCTACAATGAGCAGTTCTTC; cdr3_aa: CASSLGYVAGSSYNEQFF
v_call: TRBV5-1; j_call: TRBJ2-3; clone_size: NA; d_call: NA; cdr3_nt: TGCGCCAGCAGCTTGGAAGGGTCGCAGTATTTT; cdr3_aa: CASSLEGSQYF
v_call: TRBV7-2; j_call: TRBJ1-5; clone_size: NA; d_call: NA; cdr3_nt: TGTGCCAGCAGCCGAGTCGGGGGCAATCAGCCCCAGCATTTT; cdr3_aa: CASSRVGGNQPQHF
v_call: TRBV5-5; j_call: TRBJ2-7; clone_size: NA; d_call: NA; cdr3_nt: TGTGCCAGCAGCGCCGGTTCCTACGAGCAGTACTTC; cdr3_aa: CASSAGSYEQYF
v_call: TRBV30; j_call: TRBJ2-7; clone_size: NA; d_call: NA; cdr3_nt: TGTGCCTGGAGTGAGCAGGCGGGCTCCTACGAGCAGTACTTC; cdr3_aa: CAWSEQAGSYEQYF
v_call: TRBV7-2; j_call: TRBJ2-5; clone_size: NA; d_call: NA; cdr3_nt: TGTGCCAGTAGCGGCTATATCCAAGAGACCCAGTACTTC; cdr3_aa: CASSGYIQETQYF
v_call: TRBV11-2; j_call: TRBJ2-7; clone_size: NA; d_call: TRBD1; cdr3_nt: TGTGCCAGCAGCCGGGGACAGGGGGTCGAGCAGTACTTC; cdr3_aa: CASSRGQGVEQYF
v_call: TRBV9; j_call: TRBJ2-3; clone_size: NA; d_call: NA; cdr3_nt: TGTGCCAGCAGCGTAGGGGGGCTAAGCACAGATACGCAGTATTTT; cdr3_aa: CASSVGGLSTDTQYF
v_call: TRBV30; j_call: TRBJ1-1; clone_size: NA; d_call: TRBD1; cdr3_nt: TGTGCCTTTCGCCAGGGGGCGCTGGGGACTGAAGCTTTCTTT; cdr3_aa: CAFRQGALGTEAFF
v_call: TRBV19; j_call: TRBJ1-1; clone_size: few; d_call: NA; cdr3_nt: TGTGCCAGTAGTCGGACGGGGAACACTGAAGCTTTCTTT; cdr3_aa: CASSRTGNTEAFF
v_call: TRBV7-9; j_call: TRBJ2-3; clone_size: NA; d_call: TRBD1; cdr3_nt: TGTGCCAGCAGCCCGACAGGGGTAGGAGATACGCAGTATTTT; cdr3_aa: CASSPTGVGDTQYF
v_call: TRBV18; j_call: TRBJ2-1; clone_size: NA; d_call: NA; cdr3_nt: TGTGCCAGCTCACGGGGCATGTGGATCTACAATGAGCAGTTCTTC; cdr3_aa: CASSRGMWIYNEQFF